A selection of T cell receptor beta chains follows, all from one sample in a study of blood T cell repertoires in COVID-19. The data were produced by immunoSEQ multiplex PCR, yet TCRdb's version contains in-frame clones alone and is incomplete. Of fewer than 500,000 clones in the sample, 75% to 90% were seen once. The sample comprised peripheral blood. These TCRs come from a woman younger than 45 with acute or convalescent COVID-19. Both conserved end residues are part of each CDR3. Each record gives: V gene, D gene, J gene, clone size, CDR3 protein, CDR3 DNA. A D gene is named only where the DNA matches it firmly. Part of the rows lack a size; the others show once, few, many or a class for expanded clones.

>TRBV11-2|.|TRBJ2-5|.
CASSYSRPGDQYF
TGTGCCAGCAGCTACTCCCGACCGGGAGACCAGTACTTC
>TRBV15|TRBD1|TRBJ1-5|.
CATSQGTGGNQPQHF
TGTGCCACCAGCCAAGGGACAGGGGGCAATCAGCCCCAGCATTTT
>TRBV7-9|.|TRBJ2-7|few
CASSYERSVLYEQYF
TGTGCCAGCAGCTACGAGCGGAGCGTTCTCTACGAGCAGTACTTC
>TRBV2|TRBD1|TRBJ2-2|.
CASSPQGISTGELFF
TGTGCCAGCAGCCCACAGGGGATATCCACCGGGGAGCTGTTTTTT
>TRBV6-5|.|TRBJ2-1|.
CASNNGQYNEQFF
TGTGCCAGCAATAACGGACAGTACAATGAGCAGTTCTTC
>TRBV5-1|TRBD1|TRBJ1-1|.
CASSYSSRGQANTEAFF
TGCGCCAGCAGCTATTCCAGTAGGGGACAGGCGAACACTGAAGCTTTCTTT
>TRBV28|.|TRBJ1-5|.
CASSSTGKRGQPQHF
TGTGCCAGCAGTTCCACCGGAAAGAGGGGGCAGCCCCAGCATTTT
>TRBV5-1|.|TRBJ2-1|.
CASSPAVRYDEQFF
TGCGCCAGCAGCCCCGCAGTCAGGTATGATGAGCAGTTCTTC
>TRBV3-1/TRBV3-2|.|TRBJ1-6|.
CASSQGQAYNSPLHF
TGTGCCAGCAGCCAAGGACAGGCCTATAATTCACCCCTCCACTTT
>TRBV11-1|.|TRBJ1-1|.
CASSLGGGEAFF
TGTGCCAGCAGCTTAGGGGGGGGAGAAGCTTTCTTT
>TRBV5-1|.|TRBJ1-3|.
CASSLDRVGGNTIYF
TGCGCCAGCAGCTTGGACAGGGTGGGTGGAAACACCATATATTTT
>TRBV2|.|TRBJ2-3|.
CASSVTTGYTQYF
TGTGCCAGCAGTGTAACCACGGGGTATACGCAGTATTTT
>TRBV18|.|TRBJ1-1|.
CASSQGVKGTEAFF
TGTGCCAGCTCACAAGGGGTGAAGGGAACTGAAGCTTTCTTT
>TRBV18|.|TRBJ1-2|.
CASSPRQGGSYGYTF
TGTGCCAGCTCACCTCGGCAGGGAGGAAGCTATGGCTACACCTTC
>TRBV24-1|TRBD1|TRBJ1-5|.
CATSAGQGNQPQHF
TGTGCCACCAGTGCGGGACAGGGTAATCAGCCCCAGCATTTT
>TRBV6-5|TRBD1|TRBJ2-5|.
CASSYAGGRQETQYF
TGTGCCAGCAGTTACGCAGGGGGTAGGCAAGAGACCCAGTACTTC
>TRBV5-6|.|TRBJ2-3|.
CASSFTGSRSTDTQYF
TGTGCCAGCAGCTTTACAGGGTCCCGTAGCACAGATACGCAGTATTTT
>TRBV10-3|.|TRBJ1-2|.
CAISGGGPRTYGYTF
TGTGCCATCAGTGGGGGGGGGCCGAGGACCTATGGCTACACCTTC
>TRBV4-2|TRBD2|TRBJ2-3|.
CASSPTQTSGGRTDTQYF
TGTGCCAGCAGCCCAACTCAGACTAGCGGGGGGCGCACAGATACGCAGTATTTT
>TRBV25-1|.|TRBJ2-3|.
CASSDIDTQYF
TGTGCCAGCAGTGATATCGATACGCAGTATTTT
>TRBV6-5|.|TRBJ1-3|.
CASGRMGSSGNTIYF
TGTGCCAGCGGGCGGATGGGGAGCTCTGGAAACACCATATATTTT
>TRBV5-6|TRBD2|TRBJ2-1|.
CASLTLGGVGNEQFF
TGTGCCAGCCTTACGCTGGGGGGGGTAGGCAATGAGCAGTTCTTC
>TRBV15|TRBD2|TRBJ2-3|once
CATALLAGGRDTQYF
TGTGCCACCGCCTTACTAGCGGGGGGCAGGGATACGCAGTATTTT
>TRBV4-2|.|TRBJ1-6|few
CASSQDSARDTLHF
TGTGCCAGCAGCCAAGATTCCGCCAGGGACACCCTCCACTTT
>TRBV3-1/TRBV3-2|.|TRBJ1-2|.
CASSQDRRGWGYTF
TGTGCCAGCAGCCAAGATCGTCGAGGATGGGGCTACACCTTC
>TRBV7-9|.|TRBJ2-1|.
CASRFVVGGEQFF
TGTGCCAGCAGGTTCGTGGTTGGGGGCGAGCAGTTCTTC
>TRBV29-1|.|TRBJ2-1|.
CSVAALLTYNEQFF
TGCAGCGTTGCCGCACTCCTCACCTACAATGAGCAGTTCTTC
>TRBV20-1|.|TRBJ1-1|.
CSASLNDWRTEAFF
TGCAGTGCTAGTCTGAATGACTGGCGCACTGAAGCTTTCTTT
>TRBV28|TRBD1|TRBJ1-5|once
CASRRQGGQPQHF
TGTGCCAGCAGACGACAGGGAGGACAGCCCCAGCATTTT
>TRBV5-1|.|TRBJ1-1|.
CASSLEAGKSEAFF
TGCGCCAGCAGCTTGGAAGCAGGGAAGAGTGAAGCTTTCTTT
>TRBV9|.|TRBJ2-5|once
CASSVEATSGETQYF
TGTGCCAGCAGCGTAGAGGCGACTAGTGGGGAGACCCAGTACTTC
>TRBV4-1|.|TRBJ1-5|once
CASSPTGSNQPQHF
TGCGCCAGCAGCCCGACGGGGAGCAATCAGCCCCAGCATTTT
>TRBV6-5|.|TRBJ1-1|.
CASSYGQGNTEAFF
TGTGCCAGCAGTTACGGACAAGGGAACACTGAAGCTTTCTTT
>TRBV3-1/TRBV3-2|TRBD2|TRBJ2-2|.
CASSSGTSVDTGELFF
TGTGCCAGCAGCTCAGGGACTAGCGTTGACACCGGGGAGCTGTTTTTT
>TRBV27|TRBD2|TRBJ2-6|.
CASRPRGGPSSGANVLTF
TGTGCCAGCAGGCCTCGCGGGGGGCCCTCCTCTGGGGCCAACGTCCTGACTTTC
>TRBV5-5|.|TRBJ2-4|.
CASSFAEVNIQYF
TGTGCCAGCAGCTTTGCCGAGGTAAACATTCAGTACTTC
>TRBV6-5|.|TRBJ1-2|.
CASSPTGNVYTF
TGTGCCAGCAGTCCTACAGGGAATGTTTACACCTTC
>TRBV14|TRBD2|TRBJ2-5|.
CASSQVLAGVETQYF
TGTGCCAGCAGCCAAGTACTAGCGGGGGTCGAGACCCAGTACTTC
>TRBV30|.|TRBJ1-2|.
CAWSPRRGSYGYTF
TGTGCCTGGAGTCCACGCAGAGGTTCGTATGGCTACACCTTC
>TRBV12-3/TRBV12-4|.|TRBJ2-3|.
CARPLGGTDTQYF
TGTGCCAGACCCTTGGGCGGCACAGATACGCAGTATTTT
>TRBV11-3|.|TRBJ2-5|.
CASSSGLGTQYF
TGTGCCAGCAGCTCGGGGTTAGGGACCCAGTACTTC
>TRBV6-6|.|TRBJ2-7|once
CASSYNTDSCEQYF
TGTGCCAGCAGTTATAATACGGACAGCTGCGAGCAGTACTTC
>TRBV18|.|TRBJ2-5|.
CASSARLLRETQYF
TGTGCCAGCTCAGCCAGACTACTCCGGGAGACCCAGTACTTC
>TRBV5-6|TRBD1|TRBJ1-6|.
CASSFGQANSPLHF
TGTGCCAGCAGCTTCGGACAGGCTAATTCACCCCTCCACTTT
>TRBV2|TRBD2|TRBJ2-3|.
CASKRAGVGDTQYF
TGTGCCAGCAAGCGAGCGGGGGTTGGAGATACGCAGTATTTT
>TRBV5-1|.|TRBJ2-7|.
CASSLGPVKNYEQYF
TGCGCCAGCAGCTTGGGGCCAGTGAAAAACTACGAGCAGTACTTC
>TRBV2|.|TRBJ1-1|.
CASNLIYTEAFF
TGTGCCAGCAACCTAATCTACACTGAAGCTTTCTTT
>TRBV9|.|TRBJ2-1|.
CASSVSGTLNEQFF
TGTGCCAGCAGCGTCTCCGGGACTCTCAATGAGCAGTTCTTC
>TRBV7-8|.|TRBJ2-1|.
CASSLEIYEQFF
TGTGCCAGCAGCTTAGAAATCTATGAGCAGTTCTTC
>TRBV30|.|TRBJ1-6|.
CAWRGGVDNSPLHF
TGTGCCTGGAGGGGGGGAGTCGATAATTCACCCCTCCACTTT
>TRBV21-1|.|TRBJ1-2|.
CASSKSEVDRVSGYTF
TGTGCCAGCAGCAAAAGTGAGGTTGACAGGGTTTCGGGCTACACCTTC
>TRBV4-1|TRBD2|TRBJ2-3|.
CASFSGTSVIVDTQYF
TGCGCCAGCTTCTCGGGGACTAGCGTTATTGTAGATACGCAGTATTTT
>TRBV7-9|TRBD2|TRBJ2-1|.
CASSPGLARGYYEQFF
TGTGCCAGCAGCCCCGGACTAGCCCGGGGTTACTATGAGCAGTTCTTC